This TCR beta chain was identified during a study of technical replicates of blood from a few donors. The ends were cut back, 2 bases at V and 0 bases at J, with 8 bases in the middle. The CDR3 has 16 amino acids. Germline V gene lookup returns CDR1 WSHSY and CDR2 SAAADI. Produced via immunoSEQ multiplex PCR; TCRdb's table is partial and in-frame only. Of tens of thousands of clones detected, about nine tenths appear once; the ten largest clones hold 0.27%. V usage is TRBV10-2 and J usage is TRBJ1-6; D is unresolved. This TCR derives from a human donor in good health. Sequenced: T cells isolated from PBMCs. The CDR3 nucleotides are TGCGCCAGCAGTGAGATCGGGAGCTCCTATAATTCACCCCTCCACTTT. The encoded protein is CASSEIGSSYNSPLHF.